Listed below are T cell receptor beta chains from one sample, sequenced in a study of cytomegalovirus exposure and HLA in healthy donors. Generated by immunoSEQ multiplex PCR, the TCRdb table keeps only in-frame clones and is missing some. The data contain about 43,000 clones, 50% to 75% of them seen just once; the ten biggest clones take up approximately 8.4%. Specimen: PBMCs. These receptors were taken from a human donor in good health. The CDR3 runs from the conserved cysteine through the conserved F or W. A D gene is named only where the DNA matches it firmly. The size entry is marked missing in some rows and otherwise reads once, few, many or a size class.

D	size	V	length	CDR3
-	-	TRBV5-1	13	CASSLAVEETQYF
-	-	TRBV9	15	CASSGEGGARNEQFF
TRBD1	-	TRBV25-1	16	CASSDPRQGHGSPLHF
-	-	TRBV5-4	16	CASRDYARTYTDTQYF
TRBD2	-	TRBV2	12	CAGRLAGDEQFF
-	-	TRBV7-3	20	CASSGGASGRPPVSNSPLHF
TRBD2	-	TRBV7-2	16	CASSFWTSGANNEQFF
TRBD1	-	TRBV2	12	CASSDRGLGEFF
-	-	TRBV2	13	CASSTGLLSGYTF
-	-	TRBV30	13	CAWIPRAGVGYTF
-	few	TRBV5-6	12	CASRGSSYEQYF
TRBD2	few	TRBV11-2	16	CASSFGSSGNIDTQYF
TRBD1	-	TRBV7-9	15	CASSSEGARGLKDTF
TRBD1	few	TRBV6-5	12	CASRTRTGTAFF
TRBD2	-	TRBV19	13	CASSTLGGETQYF
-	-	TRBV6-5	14	CASSRGMGWDEQFF
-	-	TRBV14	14	CASSQVDSYYGYTF
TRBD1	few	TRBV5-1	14	CASKGQGASYGYTF
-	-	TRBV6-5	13	CASRRDGYQPQHF
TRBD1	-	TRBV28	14	CASSIRTGVREQYF
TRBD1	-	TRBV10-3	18	CAISGSLMGQGVTDTQYF
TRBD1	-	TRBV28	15	CASFRDRASSSPQHF
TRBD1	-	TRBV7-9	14	CASSLTGGRETQYF
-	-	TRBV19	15	CASRDRSYSNQPQHF
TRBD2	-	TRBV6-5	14	CASFRGGSTGELFF
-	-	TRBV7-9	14	CASSLGQNTGELFF
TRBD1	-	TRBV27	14	CASSFGRGRQPQHF
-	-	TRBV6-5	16	CASSLDSPGGNQPQHF
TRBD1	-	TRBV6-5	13	CASGSSGTVEAFF
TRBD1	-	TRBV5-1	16	CASSLSGQGPFETQYF
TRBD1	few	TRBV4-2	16	CASSQDGQEGEQPQHF
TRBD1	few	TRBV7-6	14	CASSPGTGHQPQHF
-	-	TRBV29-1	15	CSVGRRLSSYNEQFF
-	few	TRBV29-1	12	CSVGRGDEKLFF
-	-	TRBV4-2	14	CASSQDLSNQPQHF
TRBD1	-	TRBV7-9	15	CASSWTGASSDGYTF
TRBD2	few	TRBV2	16	CASSGGTSGRTDTQYF
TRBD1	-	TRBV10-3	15	CAISGTIQGGTEAFF
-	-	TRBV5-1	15	CASSWGDSEYYEQYF
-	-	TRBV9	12	CASSVVGGRYTF
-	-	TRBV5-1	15	CASSSGHATNTEAFF
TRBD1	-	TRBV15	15	CATSIGTGSPGELFF
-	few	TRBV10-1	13	CASSVDINYGYTF
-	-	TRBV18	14	CASSPGERFGTQYF
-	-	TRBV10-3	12	CASTGQNYGYTF
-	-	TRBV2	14	CAGHTEQRNTEAFF
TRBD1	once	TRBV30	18	CAWSSRSSLAGGNSPLHF
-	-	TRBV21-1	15	CASSKWTSGANEQFF
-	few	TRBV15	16	CATSRGDTASGNTIYF
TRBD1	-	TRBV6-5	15	CASSSSTGVGSPLHF
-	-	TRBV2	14	CASRKEGRETEAFF
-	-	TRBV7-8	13	CASRVTENTEAFF
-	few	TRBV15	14	CATGRGYSNQPQHF
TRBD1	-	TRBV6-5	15	CASNKGTGSGNTIYF
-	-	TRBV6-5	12	CASRDTRYGYTF
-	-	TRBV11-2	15	CASSLRVLAGETQYF
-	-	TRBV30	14	CAWTPRGKVDTQYF
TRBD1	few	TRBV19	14	CASSSTDRANIQYF